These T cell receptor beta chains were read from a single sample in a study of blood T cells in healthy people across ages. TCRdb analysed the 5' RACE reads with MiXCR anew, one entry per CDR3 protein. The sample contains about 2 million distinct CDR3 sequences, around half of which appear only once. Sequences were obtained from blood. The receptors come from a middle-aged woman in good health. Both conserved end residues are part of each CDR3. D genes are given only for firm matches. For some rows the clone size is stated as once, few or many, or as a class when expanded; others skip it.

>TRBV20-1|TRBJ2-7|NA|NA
TGCAGTGCTGGCCGCCGTACAGGGTACAATGAGCAGTACTTC
CSAGRRTGYNEQYF
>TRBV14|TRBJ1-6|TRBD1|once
TGTGCCAGCAGCCACCAGGGGGACGGTTCACCCCTCCACTTT
CASSHQGDGSPLHF
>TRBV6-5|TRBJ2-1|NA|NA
TGTGCCAGCAGTTCGACATGGAGCTCCTACAATGAGCAGTTCTTC
CASSSTWSSYNEQFF
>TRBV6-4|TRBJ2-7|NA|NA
TGTGCCAGCAGTGAGGTTCCGGGACCCTTCTACGAGCAGTACTTC
CASSEVPGPFYEQYF
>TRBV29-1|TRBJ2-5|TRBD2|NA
TGCAGCGTCCGTAGCGGGGAGGCCCAGTACTTC
CSVRSGEAQYF
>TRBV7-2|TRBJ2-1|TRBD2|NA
TGTGCCAGCAGAAAAAGACTAGCGGGGGGGCTGGACAATGAGCAGTTCTTC
CASRKRLAGGLDNEQFF
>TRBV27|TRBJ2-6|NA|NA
TGTGCCAGCAGTTCCTCGGACTCACCGGGATCTGGGGCCAACGTCCTGACTTTC
CASSSSDSPGSGANVLTF
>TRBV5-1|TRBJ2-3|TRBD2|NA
TGCGCCAGCAGCTTAGCTGGACTAGCGGGGGACACAGATACGCAGTATTTT
CASSLAGLAGDTDTQYF
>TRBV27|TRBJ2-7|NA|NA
TGTGCCAGCAGCCCACGCCAGGGGTCCAACTACGAGCAGTACTTC
CASSPRQGSNYEQYF
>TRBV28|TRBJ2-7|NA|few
TGTGCCAGCAACCCAGGGATTACTTACGAGCAGTACTTC
CASNPGITYEQYF
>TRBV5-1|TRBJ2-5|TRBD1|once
TGCGCCAGCAGATCGGGACAGAAAGAGCAGTACTTC
CASRSGQKEQYF
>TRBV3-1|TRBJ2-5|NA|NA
TGTGCCAGCAGCCAGAGGGTCCAACAAGAGACCCAGTACTTC
CASSQRVQQETQYF
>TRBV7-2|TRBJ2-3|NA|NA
TGTGCCAGCAGCCCCGATGGGCATACGCAGTATTTT
CASSPDGHTQYF
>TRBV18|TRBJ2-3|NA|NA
TGTGCCGGCTCACCCTTACCCCCAGTGGGTACTAGCACAGATACGCAGTATTTT
CAGSPLPPVGTSTDTQYF
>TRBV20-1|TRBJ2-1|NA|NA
TGCAGTGCTAGTCAGGTACTGGAGGAGCAGTTCTTC
CSASQVLEEQFF
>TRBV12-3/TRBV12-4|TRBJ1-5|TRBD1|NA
TGTGCCAGCAGTTTTTGGGACAGGGGGCATCAGCCCCAGCATTTT
CASSFWDRGHQPQHF
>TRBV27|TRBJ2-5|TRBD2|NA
TGTGCCAGCAGTTTAGGTCGGGGGGTCGGAGAGACCCAGTACTTC
CASSLGRGVGETQYF
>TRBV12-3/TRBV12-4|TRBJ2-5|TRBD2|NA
TGTGCCAGCAGTAGGGAGGGTGGGGGGACCCAGTACTTC
CASSREGGGTQYF
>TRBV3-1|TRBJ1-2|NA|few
TGTGCCAGCAGCCAAGATGGGAGGGTTGGATATGGCTACACCTTC
CASSQDGRVGYGYTF
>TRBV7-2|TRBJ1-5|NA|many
TGTGCCAGCAGCGATCGGGCCCGCGGGGGGCATCAGCCCCAGCATTTT
CASSDRARGGHQPQHF
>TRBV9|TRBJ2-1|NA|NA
TGTGCCAGCAGCGTAAGTCAGCGGACGTACAATGAGCAGTTCTTC
CASSVSQRTYNEQFF
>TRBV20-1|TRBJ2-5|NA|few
TGCAGTGCTAGGGCTCGGGGAGGGGGAGAGACCCAGTACTTC
CSARARGGGETQYF
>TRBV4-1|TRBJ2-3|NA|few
TGCGCCAGCAGCCAACCCCTGGTCGCAGATACGCAGTATTTT
CASSQPLVADTQYF
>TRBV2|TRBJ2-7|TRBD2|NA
TGTGCCAGCAGGAAACTAGCGGGGAGTCTCATCTCCTACGAGCAGTACTTC
CASRKLAGSLISYEQYF
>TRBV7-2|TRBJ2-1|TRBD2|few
TGTGCCAGCAGCTTAAGTTCAGCGGGGATGTACAATGAGCAGTTCTTC
CASSLSSAGMYNEQFF
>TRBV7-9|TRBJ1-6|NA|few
TGTGCCAGCAGCTTAGGGGGATGGACGGATTCACCCCTCCACTTT
CASSLGGWTDSPLHF
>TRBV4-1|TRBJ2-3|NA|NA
TGCGCCAGCAGCCAAGGGGGGCAGGGTCAGGGAGATACGCAGTATTTT
CASSQGGQGQGDTQYF
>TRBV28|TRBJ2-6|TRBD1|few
TGTGCCAGCAGCCCCAGGGGACAGGGTGCCTCTGGGGCCAACGTCCTGACTTTC
CASSPRGQGASGANVLTF
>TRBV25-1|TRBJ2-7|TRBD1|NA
TGTGCCAGCAGTGAAAAATATAGGTCGGGACAGGGGAGCTCCTACGAGCAGTACTTC
CASSEKYRSGQGSSYEQYF
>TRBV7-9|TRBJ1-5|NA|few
TGTGCCAGCAGCTTAGATCTCTATCAGCCCCAGCATTTT
CASSLDLYQPQHF
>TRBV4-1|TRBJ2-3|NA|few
TGCGCCAGCAGCCAGTTAGGGGATATGAGAACAGATACGCAGTATTTT
CASSQLGDMRTDTQYF
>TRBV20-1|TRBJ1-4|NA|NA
TGCAGTGCTAGAGATGCCCCCGAAAAACTGTTTTTT
CSARDAPEKLFF
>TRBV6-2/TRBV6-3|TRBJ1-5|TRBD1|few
TGTGCCAGCACCGGTTACAGGGGGCAAAGGGCGGGCAATCAGCCCCAGCATTTT
CASTGYRGQRAGNQPQHF
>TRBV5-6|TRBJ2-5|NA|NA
TGTGCCAGCAGCTTGCCGAAGTCAGAGACCCAGTACTTC
CASSLPKSETQYF
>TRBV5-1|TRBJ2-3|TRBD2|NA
TGCGCCAGCAGCCATCGTAGCGGGGTGGGCACAGATACGCAGTATTTT
CASSHRSGVGTDTQYF
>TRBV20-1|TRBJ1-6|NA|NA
TGCAGTGCTAAGACGGGGAGCTCCTATAATTCACCCCTCCACTTT
CSAKTGSSYNSPLHF